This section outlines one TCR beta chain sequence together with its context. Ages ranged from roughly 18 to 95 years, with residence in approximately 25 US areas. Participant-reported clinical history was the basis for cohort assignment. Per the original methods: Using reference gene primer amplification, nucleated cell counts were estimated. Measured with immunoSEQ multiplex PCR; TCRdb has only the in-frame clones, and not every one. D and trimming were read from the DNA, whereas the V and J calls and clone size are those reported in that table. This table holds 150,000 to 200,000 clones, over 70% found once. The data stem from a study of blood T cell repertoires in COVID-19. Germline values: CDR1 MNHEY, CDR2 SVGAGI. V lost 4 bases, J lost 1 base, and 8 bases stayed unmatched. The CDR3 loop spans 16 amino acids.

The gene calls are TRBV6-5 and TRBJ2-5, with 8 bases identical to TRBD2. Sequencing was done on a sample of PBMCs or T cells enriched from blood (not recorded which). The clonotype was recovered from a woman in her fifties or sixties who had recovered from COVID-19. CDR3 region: CASSSYTSGSQETQYF. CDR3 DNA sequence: TGTGCCAGCAGTTCGTATACTAGCGGTAGCCAAGAGACCCAGTACTTC.